This TCR beta chain came from a study of T cells expressing NK-cell markers. Study-level background: Obtained from sorted CD3+CD56+NKG2C+, CD3+CD56+NKG2C- and CD3+CD56-NKG2C+ T cells were the TCR beta repertoires.

Germline loops: CDR1 MNHNS, CDR2 SASEGT. There are 16 residues in the CDR3. The TCR beta cDNA came from 5'RACE template switching with UMIs. After re-calling the 5' RACE reads, TCRdb lists one entry per CDR3 protein, DNA absent. This sample contains some 150,000 distinct CDR3 sequences. The receptor was derived from a man aged 18 to 30 in good health. The chain links TRBV6-1 to TRBJ2-7; the TCRdb call, TRBD2, lacks DNA for checking. The source material was blood T cells: a sorted CD56 or NKG2C T cell subset, CD4+ or CD8+ T cells, or bulk PBMC T cells (not recorded which). The CDR3 region is CASSPTERADRGEQYF.